These 11 T cell receptor beta chains were sequenced from one sample in a study of tumor T cells in aggressive B-cell lymphoma. Measured with immunoSEQ multiplex PCR; TCRdb has only the in-frame clones, and not every one. Of 800 or so clones listed, around 90% were seen once; the top ten hold roughly 21%. Sequencing was done on a sample of tumor tissue. Receptor source: an adult with diffuse large B cell lymphoma.

The V gene is TRBV5-6, the J gene TRBJ2-3; D perhaps matches TRBD1 (5 bases). Trimming cost V 3 bases and J 4 bases, with 9 bases left between them. This CDR3 spans 13 amino acids. Per germline, CDR1 SGHDT and CDR2 YYEEEE. This CDR3 reads CASSYTGADTQYF. The CDR3 nucleotides are TGTGCCAGCAGCTACACAGGAGCAGATACGCAGTATTTT.

The rearrangement links TRBV7-9 to TRBJ1-2; D is perhaps TRBD1 (5 bases). This CDR3 is built from 17 residues. V was trimmed by 4 bases and J by 0 bases, leaving 18 bases between them. CDR1 is SEHNR, CDR2 FQNEAQ, per germline (reference sequence). CDR3 protein: CASSSGRQSKANYGYTF. In nucleotides, the CDR3 is TGTGCCAGCAGCTCCGGGAGACAGAGCAAAGCTAACTATGGCTACACCTTC.

This clone was seen once. One end of the junction is discordant with germline, which a read error may explain. Other DNA sequences in this sample translate to the same CDR3. The chain is built from TRBV7-2 and TRBJ2-7, with 9 bases lining up with TRBD2. The CDR3 consists of 14 residues. Germline V gene lookup returns CDR1 SGHTA and CDR2 FQGNSA. CDR3 sequence reads: CASSPGTSSHEQYF. CDR3 DNA sequence: TGTGCCAGTAGCCCCGGGACTAGCTCCCACGAGCAGTACTTC.

J is TRBJ1-1 and V is TRBV19; D perhaps matches TRBD1 (5 bases). CDR3 length equals 15 residues. Germline CDR1 LNHDA, CDR2 SQIVND (reference sequence). The V gene lost 2 bases and the J gene lost 3 bases, with 13 bases spanning the gap. The CDR3 DNA sequence: TGTGCCAGTAGTATACAGGGAGGTCCCTACACTGAAGCTTTCTTT. Encoded protein: CASSIQGGPYTEAFF.

This chain's CDR3 is CASSVGLAGATDTQYF. The DNA for the CDR3 is TGTGCCAGCAGCGTAGGGCTAGCGGGAGCGACAGATACGCAGTATTTT. V and J are TRBV9 and TRBJ2-3; 10 positions match TRBD2. The CDR3 spans 16 residues. Germline V CDR1 and CDR2: SGDLS, YYNGEE. The J segment lost 3 bases and the V segment lost 0 bases, leaving 4 bases of the junction unmatched.

This sequence joins TRBV7-9 and TRBJ2-6, with 8 bases matching TRBD1. The germline V gene has CDR1 SEHNR and CDR2 FQNEAQ (reference sequence). The CDR3 is 19 amino acids. With V trimmed by 4 bases and J by 2 bases, 13 bases remained unmatched. This chain's CDR3 is CASSSPGGAVFTGANVLTF. CDR3 DNA sequence: TGTGCCAGCAGCTCTCCAGGGGGCGCGGTCTTTACTGGGGCCAACGTCCTGACTTTC.

This chain connects TRBV2 to TRBJ1-1; the D is unclear. V lost 6 bases and J 1 base, leaving 9 bases between the germline ends. Germline CDR1 and CDR2: SNHLY and FYNNEI. This CDR3 spans 13 amino acids. CDR3 sequence (DNA): TGTGCCAGCAGCCCCCGGGGGAACACTGAAGCTTTCTTT. This translates into CASSPRGNTEAFF.

This CDR3 reads CASSPTGGTDTQYF. The CDR3 nucleotides are TGTGCCAGCAGCCCCACGGGGGGCACAGATACGCAGTATTTT. The chain is built from TRBV4-2 and TRBJ2-3; tentatively, D is TRBD2 (6 bases). The CDR3 length is 14 residues. Between the trimmed V and J ends, which lost 4 bases and 1 base, there was a span of 9 bases. Germline-derived CDR1 and CDR2 are LGHNA and YNFKEQ.

This rearrangement joins TRBV29-1 to TRBJ2-1; the match to TRBD1 covers 10 bases. The CDR3 has 14 residues. The ends lost 3 bases at V and 5 bases at J; junction bases unmatched: 4. Germline V gene sequence: CDR1 SQVTM, CDR2 ANQGSEA. Here the CDR3 DNA reads TGCAGCGTTGACTGGGGACAGGGGAACAATGAGCAGTTCTTC. It codes for CSVDWGQGNNEQFF.

J is TRBJ1-4 and V is TRBV5-1; possibly TRBD1 for D (6 bases). Germline V gives CDR1 SGHRS, CDR2 YFSETQ. The CDR3 covers 14 residues. V was clipped by 2 bases and J by 4 bases, with 9 bases between them. The CDR3, as DNA: TGCGCCAGCAGCTTACAGGGCGTTAATGAAAAACTGTTTTTT. Protein: CASSLQGVNEKLFF.

As for this clone: A read error may account for a junction end that differs from germline. V and J are TRBV28 and TRBJ2-7; possible D gene TRBD2, 6 bases. The CDR3 loop spans 13 amino acids. Germline V gene lookup returns CDR1 MDHEN and CDR2 SYDVKM. The CDR3 DNA follows: TGTACCAGCAGTTTAGCGGCCCCCTACGAGCAGTACTTC. Translation gives CTSSLAAPYEQYF.